Listed here are 21 T cell receptor beta chains from one sample, sequenced in a study of OX40 agonist ivuxolimab in advanced cancers. Libraries were prepared by immunoSEQ multiplex PCR; TCRdb keeps only in-frame clonotypes and omits some of them. In the table there are fewer than 55,000 clones, 85% to 90% of which are singletons. The material sequenced was CD4+ or CD8+ T cells sorted from blood, taken in a trial of the OX40 agonist ivuxolimab. These receptors were collected from an adult with an advanced solid tumor such as melanoma, head and neck, liver or kidney cancer.

Only one count was recorded for this clone. The chain combines TRBV29-1 with TRBJ2-1, with 7 bases fitting TRBD1. CDR1 is SQVTM, CDR2 ANQGSEA, per germline. This CDR3 spans 14 amino acids. The J segment lost 0 bases and the V segment lost 3 bases, leaving 2 bases of the junction unmatched. The CDR3 nucleotides read TGCAGCGTTGACAGGGACAGCTCCTACAATGAGCAGTTCTTC. It translates to CSVDRDSSYNEQFF.

This clone was counted once. This sequence joins TRBV29-1 and TRBJ1-2; D possibly corresponds to TRBD1 (5 bases). Trimming stripped 3 bases from V and 4 bases from J, with 18 bases between. Germline assignment: CDR1 SQVTM and CDR2 ANQGSEA. This CDR3 contains 15 residues. The CDR3 DNA follows: TGCAGCGTTGACGGAAGGGGCAGGGACGGCTATGGCTACACCTTC. Translating gives CSVDGRGRDGYGYTF.

This rearrangement joins TRBV27 to TRBJ2-1; 14 bases fit TRBD2. Trimming at V came to 7 bases and at J to 9 bases, leaving 11 bases not matched to a gene. The CDR3 has 16 amino acids. In germline, CDR1 is MNHEY, CDR2 SMNVEV (reference sequence). The CDR3 DNA follows: TGTGCCAGCACCAAGGGACTAGCGGGAGAGTCGGGTGAGCAGTTCTTC. Amino acids: CASTKGLAGESGEQFF.

V gene TRBV5-5 combines with J gene TRBJ2-7; D is unresolved. The CDR3 is 12 amino acids. The V gene lost 4 bases and the J gene lost 6 bases, with 11 bases spanning the gap. CDR1 is SGHKS and CDR2 is YYEKEE in the germline V gene (reference sequence). Here the CDR3 DNA reads TGTGCCAGCAGCCTTTCATGGGGCGAGCAGTACGTC. Translated, it gives CASSLSWGEQYV.

Concerning this clone itself: Different DNA sequences within this sample yield the same CDR3. The chain carries TRBV19 and TRBJ2-5; TRBD2 matches at 8 bases. The CDR3 loop spans 15 amino acids. The V gene's germline CDR1 is LNHDA and CDR2 SQIVND (reference sequence). V trimming: 6 bases; J trimming: 6 bases; junction bases outside the gene matches: 12. The CDR3 DNA is TGTGCCAGTAGCGACCCGGGGGGGCCCGGTCAGACCCAGTACTTC. This sequence encodes CASSDPGGPGQTQYF.

The chain carries TRBV18 and TRBJ1-1; D gene ambiguous. The germline V gene has CDR1 KGHSH and CDR2 LQKENI. Trimming removed 2 bases at V and 1 base at J, with 11 bases between. This CDR3 comprises 15 residues. This chain's CDR3 is CASSPSGRRNTEAFF. The CDR3 DNA reads TGTGCCAGCTCACCAAGCGGGCGAAGGAACACTGAAGCTTTCTTT.

The V gene is TRBV5-4, the J gene TRBJ2-5, with 9 nucleotides matching TRBD2. The V gene end was trimmed by 3 bases and the J gene end by 5 bases; junction bases not matched to a gene: 14. In germline, CDR1 is SGHNT, CDR2 YYREEE (reference sequence). The CDR3 covers 17 residues. The CDR3: CASSSRPLAGWGETQYF. The CDR3 bases are TGTGCCAGCAGCTCCCGTCCGCTAGCGGGGTGGGGGGAGACCCAGTACTTC.

The chain is built from TRBV2 and TRBJ2-1; D possibly uses TRBD1 or TRBD2 (5 bases each). Deletions cut 4 bases from V and 9 bases from J, with 25 bases between. The CDR3 spans 17 residues. CDR1 is SNHLY and CDR2 is FYNNEI in the germline V gene. For the CDR3, the DNA is TGTGCCAGCAGTGCTCCCCCGGGACGCCGCCCTGGGGGTGAGCAGTTCTTC. Its protein is CASSAPPGRRPGGEQFF.

V gene TRBV7-9 combines with J gene TRBJ1-1; the D gene is possibly TRBD1 (5 bases). The CDR3 is 15 residues long. V was shortened by 7 bases and J by 2 bases, with 17 bases between the two germline ends. Per germline, CDR1 SEHNR and CDR2 FQNEAQ (reference sequence). For the CDR3, the DNA is TGTGCCAGCACCCCCGCGGGGGTCCTAAACACTGAAGCTTTCTTT. Protein sequence: CASTPAGVLNTEAFF.

CDR3 amino acids: CSVVLGGVGNQPQHF. CDR3 DNA sequence: TGCAGCGTTGTACTAGGGGGGGTGGGCAATCAGCCCCAGCATTTT. The chain is built from TRBV29-1 and TRBJ1-5; D might be TRBD1 (6 bases). V was pared by 4 bases and J by 2 bases, with 15 bases between. The CDR3 totals 15 residues. Germline-derived CDR1 and CDR2 are SQVTM and ANQGSEA.

The V gene is TRBV2, the J gene TRBJ1-1; TRBD1 matches 9 bases. Looked up from germline, CDR1 is SNHLY and CDR2 is FYNNEI. Trimming at V came to 2 bases and at J to 3 bases, leaving 1 base not matched to a gene. The CDR3 covers 14 residues. This CDR3 reads CASSEWDRDTEAFF. The CDR3 nucleotides read TGTGCCAGCAGTGAATGGGACAGGGACACTGAAGCTTTCTTT.

The chain employs TRBV7-2 and TRBJ2-3; D is unclear. CDR3 length equals 12 residues. Germline assignment: CDR1 SGHTA and CDR2 FQGNSA. The V gene lost 3 bases and the J gene lost 6 bases, with 7 bases spanning the gap. As DNA, the CDR3 is TGTGCCAGCAGCTTCAGCCGGGATACGCAGTATTTT. Its translation: CASSFSRDTQYF.

The gene calls are TRBV7-5 and TRBJ2-3; no check of the table's D call, TRBD1, against the DNA was made. TRBV7-5 is a known pseudogene. The CDR3 is made up of 18 amino acids. CDR3 bases: TGTGTCAGAACCCTAGGGTTTGGGGGACAGGGAGGTGCAGATACGCAGTATTTT. Residues: CVRTLGFGGQGGADTQYF.

V and J are TRBV7-2 and TRBJ2-7; D may be TRBD1 or TRBD2 (5 bases each). CDR1 is SGHTA and CDR2 is FQGNSA in the germline V gene. The V and J ends lost 5 bases and 5 bases respectively, with 13 bases between them. The length of the CDR3 is 13 residues. CDR3 region: CASSPRGVHEQYF. In DNA, the CDR3 is TGTGCCAGCAGCCCTCGAGGGGTCCACGAGCAGTACTTC.

The chain couples TRBV7-2 to TRBJ1-4; no reliable D call. Looked up from germline, CDR1 is SGHTA and CDR2 is FQGNSA. Trimming removed 2 bases at V and 5 bases at J, with 9 bases between. This CDR3 region has 14 residues. CDR3 DNA sequence: TGTGCCAGCAGCTTACGGGTGGGGAATGAAAAACTGTTTTTT. As protein: CASSLRVGNEKLFF.

This clone is medium-sized in the sample. The chain is built from TRBV4-1 and TRBJ2-7; D is unresolved. V was shortened by 4 bases and J by 1 base, with 14 bases between the two germline ends. The CDR3 is 15 amino acids. Germline V gene data show CDR1 as MGHRA and CDR2 as YSYEKL. In DNA, the CDR3 is TGCGCCAGCAGCCCAGCCCTAGGCGGATCCTACGAGCAGTACTTC. This sequence encodes CASSPALGGSYEQYF.

V and J are TRBV5-1 and TRBJ2-1; a possible D gene is TRBD1 (5 bases). The V and J ends lost 0 bases and 4 bases respectively, with 17 bases between them. The germline V gene encodes CDR1 SGHRS and CDR2 YFSETQ. There are 17 residues in the CDR3. The CDR3 is CASSLGATTGRYNEQFF. CDR3 sequence (DNA): TGCGCCAGCAGCTTGGGGGCTACAACAGGCCGGTACAATGAGCAGTTCTTC.

This clone has only a few counts. The gene calls are TRBV11-2 and TRBJ2-5; 9 bases match TRBD1. In germline, CDR1 is SGHAT, CDR2 FQNNGV. The CDR3 extends over 14 amino acids. V lost 4 bases to trimming and J lost 3 bases; unmatched junction nucleotides: 3. The CDR3 here is CASSSTGGKETQYF. Here the CDR3 DNA reads TGTGCCAGCAGCTCTACAGGGGGCAAAGAGACCCAGTACTTC.

The chain employs TRBV7-9 and TRBJ1-1, with 12 bases identical to TRBD1. With V trimmed by 2 bases and J by 7 bases, 8 bases remained unmatched. This CDR3 comprises 16 residues. Germline CDR1 is SEHNR and CDR2 is FQNEAQ (reference sequence). CDR3 bases: TGTGCCAGCAGCTTATCGGGGACAGGGGGCGAGATTGAAGCTTTCTTT. Its protein is CASSLSGTGGEIEAFF.

This chain connects TRBV18 to TRBJ1-1, with D possibly matching TRBD1 (5 bases). CDR1 and CDR2 from the germline V gene are KGHSH and LQKENI. This CDR3 is built from 14 residues. Trimming took 2 bases from V and 4 from J, leaving 11 bases between them. CDR3 DNA: TGTGCCAGCTCACCAGGGCAGGGCATCACTGAAGCTTTCTTT. Translated, it gives CASSPGQGITEAFF.

V gene TRBV28 combines with J gene TRBJ2-7; D is unresolved. The V gene's germline CDR1 is MDHEN and CDR2 SYDVKM. V lost 4 bases to trimming and J lost 6 bases, with 13 bases between them. The CDR3 length is 13 residues. Written as DNA, the CDR3 is TGTGCCAGCAGTTCCTACCGGTTTGGCGAGCAGTACGTC. Its protein product is CASSSYRFGEQYV.